Each of the 11 T cell receptor beta chains below was sequenced from the same sample in a study of immune cell composition in non-small cell lung cancer. TCRdb's copy holds only in-frame clones and misses some; the assay was immunoSEQ multiplex PCR. The sample consists of approximately 4,000 clones, 70% to 80% of them appearing once. Sequencing was carried out using lung tumor tissue. The receptors shown here come from a human donor with non-small cell lung cancer.

By its share, this clone is large. V usage is TRBV9 and J usage is TRBJ2-3; 8 nucleotides match TRBD2. Per germline, CDR1 SGDLS and CDR2 YYNGEE. The V and J ends lost 0 bases and 0 bases, in that order; junction bases with no gene match: 12. The CDR3 contains 19 residues. CDR3 DNA: TGTGCCAGCAGCGTAGGGGCGGGCTGGGCGGGGGGTAGCACAGATACGCAGTATTTT. It specifies CASSVGAGWAGGSTDTQYF.

V gene TRBV6-5 combines with J gene TRBJ1-2; 9 bases match TRBD1. The germline CDR1 and CDR2 sequences are MNHEY and SVGAGI. This CDR3 has 14 residues. V dropped 6 bases and J dropped 7; count of bases not matched to a gene: 9. CDR3 residues: CASSSGQGKGGYTF. CDR3 sequence (DNA): TGTGCCAGCAGCAGCGGACAGGGGAAGGGTGGCTACACCTTC.

The chain couples TRBV6-5 to TRBJ2-5; possibly TRBD1 for D (6 bases). V was shortened by 6 bases and J by 5 bases, with 13 bases between the two germline ends. The CDR3 totals 13 residues. Germline V gene sequence: CDR1 MNHEY, CDR2 SVGAGI. The CDR3 bases are TGTGCCAGCAGCAGGGGTCCGGGGGAGACCCAGTACTTC. Its translation is CASSRGPGETQYF.

J is TRBJ1-6 and V is TRBV7-9; TRBD1 is a possible D gene (6 bases). Trimming shortened V by 6 bases and J by 7 bases, and 16 bases separated the two germline ends. The germline V gene has CDR1 SEHNR and CDR2 FQNEAQ (reference sequence). This CDR3 is built from 15 residues. The CDR3 loop reads CASSLNNQGNSPLHF. The CDR3 DNA follows: TGTGCCAGCAGTCTCAATAACCAGGGGAATTCACCCCTCCACTTT. The whole variable domain, remainder taken from reference TRBV7-9 and TRBJ1-6, is DTGVSQNPRHKITKRGQNVTFRCDPISEHNRLYWYRQTLGQGPEFLTYFQNEAQLEKSRLLSDRFSAERPKGSFSTLEIQRTEQGDSAMYLCASSLNNQGNSPLHFGNGTRLTVT.

J is TRBJ1-4 and V is TRBV2, with 7 nucleotides matching TRBD1. V was pared by 5 bases and J by 8 bases, with 14 bases of the junction left unmatched. The CDR3 spans 16 residues. Germline CDR1 SNHLY, CDR2 FYNNEI. In nucleotides, the CDR3 is TGTGCCAGCAGTCCAGGGGGGACGTGGAATGAGGAAAAACTGTTTTTT. Translation gives CASSPGGTWNEEKLFF.

The chain has TRBV28 and TRBJ1-5, with D uncertain. The CDR3 runs to 15 residues. The V and J ends lost 2 bases and 2 bases respectively, with 10 bases between them. The germline gives CDR1 MDHEN, CDR2 SYDVKM. CDR3 sequence: CASSLRRAGNQPQHF. CDR3 in DNA: TGTGCCAGCAGTTTAAGGAGGGCGGGCAATCAGCCCCAGCATTTT.

V and J are TRBV30 and TRBJ1-2; D uncertain. Germline V gives CDR1 GTSNPN, CDR2 SVGIG (reference sequence). This CDR3 comprises 16 residues. Trimming took off 2 bases at V and 0 bases at J, with 16 bases between the two ends. CDR3 bases: TGTGCCTGGAGTTTCCTTCCCCGTCCCTCTAACTATGGCTACACCTTC. It yields the protein CAWSFLPRPSNYGYTF.

V gene TRBV14 combines with J gene TRBJ2-7; unclear D gene. The CDR3 extends over 13 amino acids. Germline V lookup: CDR1 SGHDN, CDR2 FVKESK. V was cut by 1 base and J by 6 bases, with 10 bases left in between. CDR3 coding DNA: TGTGCCAGCAGCCAAGTGAGTGTAAGCGAGCAGTACTTC. It is translated as CASSQVSVSEQYF.

This sequence joins TRBV6-5 and TRBJ1-5; weak D call: TRBD1 (5 bases). This CDR3 is built from 14 residues. Trimming stripped 2 bases from V and 8 bases from J, with 13 bases between. Germline V gene data show CDR1 as MNHEY and CDR2 as SVGAGI. CDR3 sequence reads: CASSYGEGREPQHF. The CDR3 coding sequence is TGTGCCAGCAGTTACGGGGAGGGGAGGGAGCCCCAGCATTTT.

V and J are TRBV19 and TRBJ2-1, with 12 positions matching TRBD2. CDR3 length: 16 residues. Germline V gene data show CDR1 as LNHDA and CDR2 as SQIVND (reference sequence). V shed 4 bases and J 7 bases; nucleotides not matched to a gene: 8. CDR3 amino acids: CASSSLAGGPGNEQFF. CDR3 nucleotide sequence: TGTGCCAGTAGTAGCCTAGCGGGGGGGCCGGGTAATGAGCAGTTCTTC.

This chain connects TRBV2 to TRBJ2-7; no clear D gene. Germline V gene sequence: CDR1 SNHLY, CDR2 FYNNEI. The V end was cut by 3 bases, the J end by 3 bases, with 9 bases between. The CDR3 length is 13 residues. The CDR3 DNA is TGTGCCAGCAGTGAGCGAGTATTCTACGAGCAGTACTTC. The encoded protein is CASSERVFYEQYF. The whole variable domain, filled in from reference TRBV2 and TRBJ2-7, reads EPEVTQTPSHQVTQMGQEVILRCVPISNHLYFYWYRQILGQKVEFLVSFYNNEISEKSEIFDDQFSVERPDGSNFTLKIRSTKLEDSAMYFCASSERVFYEQYFGPGTRLTVT.